This TCR beta chain derives from a study of blood T cell repertoires in COVID-19. Original handling: Reference gene primer amplification gave estimated nucleated cell counts. TCRdb's table, derived via immunoSEQ multiplex PCR, lists solely in-frame clones and lacks some. The D gene and trimming were derived from the DNA, and the V and J assignments and clone size from that table. The sample contains under 100,000 clones, roughly 76% of which appear only once. This clone occurred once. CDR1 and CDR2 (germline): SGHNT, YYREEE (reference sequence). J lost 4 bases, V lost 7 bases, and 10 bases had no gene match. The CDR3 consists of 14 residues.

The receptor was derived from a woman aged 80 or older with active or convalescent COVID-19. The V and J genes are TRBV5-4 and TRBJ1-2, with 7 bases aligning to TRBD1. Sequencing was carried out using peripheral blood. The CDR3 nucleotides are TGTGCCAGCTCGGACGACAGGGCTGTCTATGGCTACACCTTC. Protein sequence: CASSDDRAVYGYTF.